Listed here is a single T cell receptor (beta chain). The antigen remains unidentified. Clones were sequenced by immunoSEQ multiplex PCR, and TCRdb holds only the in-frame ones, with some missing. The table records 100,000 to 150,000 clones, about 90% of them present only once. The sample belongs to a study of T cell responses to AZD1222 COVID-19 vaccine. Study-wide results and limits: Seropositive at baseline were only five or six AZD1222 recipients.

From germline, CDR1 is GTSNPN and CDR2 SVGIG (reference sequence). The J segment lost 13 bases and the V segment lost 1 base, leaving 12 bases of the junction unmatched. CDR3 length: 13 amino acids. The material was peripheral blood, obtained on day 0 of AZD1222 vaccination. The chain recombines TRBV30 with TRBJ1-2; 7 bases are shared with TRBD1. The sequence derives from an adult in good health. The DNA of the CDR3 is TGTGCCTGGAGTGATGATAGGACAGGTCCAATCACCTTC. Translation: CAWSDDRTGPITF.